This T cell receptor beta chain was observed in a study of control samples from healthy donors and cancer patients. With 5 bases clipped from V and 11 bases from J, the junction kept 5 bases outside the gene matches. The CDR3 sequence is 11 residues long. This table comes from immunoSEQ multiplex PCR, and its TCRdb copy is limited to in-frame clones, with some not included. The table has 22,000 or so clones, roughly 85% seen once. The rearrangement uses TRBV12-3 or TRBV12-4 and TRBJ1-1; 7 bases map to TRBD1. The sequencing input was PBMCs. The receptor was derived from a man aged 60 to 75 with head and neck cancer. The DNA of the CDR3 is TGTGCCAGCAGTATGACAGGGCGGGCTTTCTTT. It yields the protein CASSMTGRAFF.